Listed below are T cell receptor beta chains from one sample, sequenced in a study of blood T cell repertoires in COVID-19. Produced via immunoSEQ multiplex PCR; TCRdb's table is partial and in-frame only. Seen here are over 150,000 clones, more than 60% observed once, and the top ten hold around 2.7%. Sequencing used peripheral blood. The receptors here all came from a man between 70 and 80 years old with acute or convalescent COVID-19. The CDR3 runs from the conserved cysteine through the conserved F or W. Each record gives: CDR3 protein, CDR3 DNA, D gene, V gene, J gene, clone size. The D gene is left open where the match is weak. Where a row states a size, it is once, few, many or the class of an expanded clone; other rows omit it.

CDR3 protein: CASSLGSRGKNYGYTF
CDR3 DNA: TGTGCCAGCAGTCTAGGGTCCCGAGGGAAAAACTATGGCTACACCTTC
D gene: NA
V gene: TRBV7-8
J gene: TRBJ1-2
clone size: NA

CDR3 protein: CASSLEGADTQYF
CDR3 DNA: TGTGCCAGCAGCTTGGAGGGGGCAGATACGCAGTATTTT
D gene: NA
V gene: TRBV5-4
J gene: TRBJ2-3
clone size: NA

CDR3 protein: CASSQGLLNIQYF
CDR3 DNA: TGCGCCAGCAGCCAGGGACTTCTTAACATTCAGTACTTC
D gene: NA
V gene: TRBV5-1
J gene: TRBJ2-4
clone size: NA

CDR3 protein: CASGRSTNEKLFF
CDR3 DNA: TGTGCCAGCGGCCGTTCTACTAATGAAAAACTGTTTTTT
D gene: NA
V gene: TRBV18
J gene: TRBJ1-4
clone size: NA

CDR3 protein: CASSLAPRDRVSNEQFF
CDR3 DNA: TGTGCCAGCAGCTTAGCGCCACGGGACAGGGTCTCTAATGAGCAGTTCTTC
D gene: TRBD1
V gene: TRBV7-8
J gene: TRBJ2-1
clone size: NA

CDR3 protein: CASSLGGNRPQHF
CDR3 DNA: TGTGCCAGCAGTTTGGGGGGGAATCGGCCCCAGCATTTT
D gene: NA
V gene: TRBV28
J gene: TRBJ1-5
clone size: once

CDR3 protein: CASRTSGRPDTQYF
CDR3 DNA: TGTGCCAGCAGAACTAGCGGGAGACCAGATACGCAGTATTTT
D gene: TRBD2
V gene: TRBV6-5
J gene: TRBJ2-3
clone size: NA

CDR3 protein: CASSEPGNQETQYF
CDR3 DNA: TGCGCCAGCAGTGAGCCAGGGAACCAAGAGACCCAGTACTTC
D gene: NA
V gene: TRBV10-2
J gene: TRBJ2-5
clone size: NA

CDR3 protein: CASSSTGLNTEAFF
CDR3 DNA: TGTGCCAGCAGCTCGACAGGGCTGAACACTGAAGCTTTCTTT
D gene: TRBD1
V gene: TRBV7-2
J gene: TRBJ1-1
clone size: NA

CDR3 protein: CASSLGQGAVGELFF
CDR3 DNA: TGTGCCAGCAGCTTGGGGCAGGGGGCTGTCGGGGAGCTGTTTTTT
D gene: TRBD1
V gene: TRBV5-6
J gene: TRBJ2-2
clone size: NA

CDR3 protein: CASSLGREAYNEQFF
CDR3 DNA: TGTGCCAGCAGCCTGGGGCGGGAAGCCTACAATGAGCAGTTCTTC
D gene: NA
V gene: TRBV9
J gene: TRBJ2-1
clone size: once

CDR3 protein: CASSLALAPYEQYF
CDR3 DNA: TGCGCCAGCAGCTTGGCCTTAGCTCCCTACGAGCAGTACTTC
D gene: NA
V gene: TRBV5-1
J gene: TRBJ2-7
clone size: NA

CDR3 protein: CASSLGASGTDYTF
CDR3 DNA: TGTGCCAGCAGCTTAGGAGCCTCCGGGACAGACTACACCTTC
D gene: TRBD1
V gene: TRBV11-3
J gene: TRBJ1-2
clone size: NA

CDR3 protein: CASGLAGETYEQYF
CDR3 DNA: TGTGCCAGCGGACTAGCGGGGGAGACCTACGAGCAGTACTTC
D gene: TRBD2
V gene: TRBV6-5
J gene: TRBJ2-7
clone size: NA

CDR3 protein: CASSERSSGPLEQYF
CDR3 DNA: TGTGCCAGCAGTGAAAGGAGTAGCGGGCCACTCGAGCAGTACTTC
D gene: TRBD2
V gene: TRBV6-1
J gene: TRBJ2-7
clone size: NA

CDR3 protein: CASSSPGTGLGMNTEAFF
CDR3 DNA: TGTGCCAGCAGCTCACCCGGGACAGGGCTCGGCATGAACACTGAAGCTTTCTTT
D gene: TRBD1
V gene: TRBV5-4
J gene: TRBJ1-1
clone size: NA

CDR3 protein: CASSYVRNTEAFF
CDR3 DNA: TGTGCCAGCTCATACGTTAGGAACACTGAAGCTTTCTTT
D gene: NA
V gene: TRBV18
J gene: TRBJ1-1
clone size: NA

CDR3 protein: CASSLGQGSDTQYF
CDR3 DNA: TGCGCCAGCAGCTTGGGGCAGGGGTCAGATACGCAGTATTTT
D gene: NA
V gene: TRBV5-1
J gene: TRBJ2-3
clone size: NA

CDR3 protein: CASSLAGGLTGELFF
CDR3 DNA: TGCGCCAGCAGCTTGGCGGGCGGGCTCACCGGGGAGCTGTTTTTT
D gene: NA
V gene: TRBV5-1
J gene: TRBJ2-2
clone size: NA

CDR3 protein: CASRTAGGPAYEQYF
CDR3 DNA: TGTGCCAGCAGGACCGCGGGGGGGCCCGCCTACGAGCAGTACTTC
D gene: TRBD2
V gene: TRBV5-6
J gene: TRBJ2-7
clone size: few

CDR3 protein: CAITGGITDTQYF
CDR3 DNA: TGTGCCATCACCGGGGGGATTACAGATACGCAGTATTTT
D gene: TRBD2
V gene: TRBV10-3
J gene: TRBJ2-3
clone size: once

CDR3 protein: CASSPQGDTEAFF
CDR3 DNA: TGTGCCAGCAGCCCCCAGGGGGACACTGAAGCTTTCTTT
D gene: TRBD1
V gene: TRBV7-9
J gene: TRBJ1-1
clone size: NA